What follows are 11 T cell receptor beta chains derived from one specimen sequenced in a study of regulatory T cells in long-lasting Graves disease. Described time point: newly diagnosed GD, antithyroid drugs for less than 3 months. With RNA extracted from PBMCs as input, the TCR library was made. Arm-PCR of CDR3 regions with iRepertoire HTBI primers generated TCR beta libraries. TCRdb reprocessed the multiplex PCR reads via MiXCR and lists one record per CDR3 protein. The repertoire holds about 620,000 distinct CDR3 sequences, with around 17% as singletons. These records were also assigned to another study, of T cells in Graves' hyperthyroidism and ophthalmopathy.

Sequencing was performed on peripheral blood mononuclear cells (PBMCs), taken at new diagnosis, from a patient treated with antithyroid drugs. These receptors were collected from a woman in her twenties or thirties with Graves disease.

For this clonotype: A far larger clone is a single base away, which makes a read error likely. The chain is built from TRBV6-2 or TRBV6-3 and TRBJ1-1, with unresolved D. The CDR3 consists of 16 residues. Per germline, CDR1 MNHEY and CDR2 SVGEGT. The CDR3 DNA sequence: TGTGTCAGCACCCCTTGGCAGAAAGGGTCGAACACTGAAGCTTTCTTT. It is translated as CVSTPWQKGSNTEAFF.

This clonotype was found many times. J is TRBJ1-5 and V is TRBV20-1; weak D call: TRBD1 (6 bases). CDR1 and CDR2 from the germline V gene are DFQATT and SNEGSKA (reference sequence). This CDR3 has 16 amino acids. Trimming removed 3 bases at V and 0 bases at J, with 15 bases between. The CDR3 DNA reads as TGCAGTGCTAGCAAACCCGCAGGGGCTAGCAATCAGCCCCAGCATTTT. It specifies CSASKPAGASNQPQHF.

This clonotype has ten or more counts. The J gene is TRBJ1-1, the V gene TRBV28; 9 bases map to TRBD1. The CDR3 has 17 amino acids. V dropped 5 bases and J dropped 4; count of bases not matched to a gene: 14. Germline-derived CDR1 and CDR2 are MDHEN and SYDVKM. The CDR3 loop is CASSPQGQGRKSTEAFF. The CDR3 DNA is TGTGCCAGCAGTCCACAGGGACAGGGCCGTAAGAGCACTGAAGCTTTCTTT.

This chain joins TRBV7-9 and TRBJ2-6, with 7 bases fitting TRBD1. Germline V CDR1 and CDR2: SEHNR, FQNEAQ (reference sequence). The CDR3 is 23 amino acids. J was trimmed by 0 bases and V by 4 bases; bases with no gene match: 24. CDR3 coding DNA: TGTGCCAGCAGCTCCAACGACCATACTTTTGACAGGGCCGAAAACTCTGGGGCCAACGTCCTGACTTTC. Translation gives CASSSNDHTFDRAENSGANVLTF.

This clonotype came up a few times. The rearrangement uses TRBV29-1 and TRBJ2-5; 7 nucleotides align to TRBD1. Germline V lookup: CDR1 SQVTM, CDR2 ANQGSEA. CDR3 length: 16 amino acids. With 5 bases clipped from V and 6 bases from J, the junction kept 18 bases outside the gene matches. The CDR3 DNA reads as TGCAGCGTTCAGCCCCTTAACAGGGGCGGGTTGAAGACCCAGTACTTC. Residues: CSVQPLNRGGLKTQYF.

V is TRBV19 and J is TRBJ1-5; 8 bases fit TRBD1. The CDR3 is 15 residues long. J was trimmed by 5 bases and V by 5 bases; bases with no gene match: 8. The V gene's germline CDR1 is LNHDA and CDR2 SQIVND (reference sequence). CDR3 residues: CASSRDRLLYQPQHF. Here the CDR3 DNA reads TGTGCCAGTAGTCGGGACAGGCTTCTGTATCAGCCCCAGCATTTT.

The V gene is TRBV29-1, the J gene TRBJ2-2; 7 bases line up with TRBD1. CDR3 length: 14 residues. V shed 4 bases and J 6 bases; nucleotides not matched to a gene: 8. Germline-derived CDR1 and CDR2 are SQVTM and ANQGSEA. CDR3 sequence (DNA): TGCAGCGTTGCCTGGGGCAGGGGGTCCGGGGAGCTGTTTTTT. This sequence encodes CSVAWGRGSGELFF.

Remarks on this clonotype: With a much larger clone just one base away, this may be a read error. The genes are TRBV20-1 and TRBJ1-5; 8 bases are shared with TRBD1. This CDR3 is 15 amino acids long. The V segment lost 2 bases and the J segment 2 bases; nucleotides outside the gene matches: 5. Per germline, CDR1 DFQATT and CDR2 SNEGSKA (reference sequence). CDR3 region: CSARIQGQGNQPQHF. The CDR3 DNA follows: TGCAGTGCTAGAATCCAGGGACAGGGCAATCAGCCCCAGCATTTT.

The sample holds a few counts of this clonotype. The chain joins TRBV11-2 to TRBJ2-7, with D possibly matching TRBD1 (5 bases). The CDR3 extends over 13 amino acids. Germline V gives CDR1 SGHAT, CDR2 FQNNGV. With 1 base removed from V and 6 bases from J, the gap between germline ends came to 10 bases. The CDR3 protein is CASSLVQQAEQYF. The CDR3 DNA follows: TGTGCCAGCAGCTTAGTGCAACAGGCCGAGCAGTACTTC.

The CDR3 bases are TGTGCCAGTAGTATTCTGTTTGGAGAGCAGTACTTC. Its translation: CASSILFGEQYF. The chain is built from TRBV19 and TRBJ2-7; D not resolved. With 3 bases removed from V and 7 bases from J, the gap between germline ends came to 10 bases. The CDR3 sequence is 12 residues long. The germline gives CDR1 LNHDA, CDR2 SQIVND (reference sequence).

This clonotype was recorded a few times. This CDR3 reads CASSFPQGQANYGYTF. Written as DNA, the CDR3 is TGTGCCAGCAGCTTCCCACAGGGGCAAGCTAACTATGGCTACACCTTC. This chain connects TRBV7-9 to TRBJ1-2; 7 bases line up with TRBD1. The CDR3 loop spans 16 amino acids. J was trimmed by 0 bases and V by 3 bases; bases with no gene match: 7. Germline-derived CDR1 and CDR2 are SEHNR and FQNEAQ (reference sequence).